This T cell receptor (beta chain) was observed in a study of T cells in Graves' hyperthyroidism and ophthalmopathy. Regarding the study as a whole: The blood repertoire included most of the expanded thyroid clonotypes above 0.001.

Amplification of TCR beta CDR3 regions used RNA as the template. Researchers ran a first-round RT-PCR on the TCR CDR3 using the HTBI primer set. TCRdb reprocessed the multiplex PCR reads via MiXCR and lists one record per CDR3 protein. Among about 400,000 distinct CDR3 sequences listed, about 16% were seen once. This clonotype was observed at least ten times. Its antigen is not known. An absence of ophthalmopathy progression within 18 months meant stable Graves' hyperthyroidism. Those with hyperthyroidism were 18 to 65 years old, newly diagnosed, and ill for under 2 months. Those patients with uncontrolled infection, other autoimmune disease, pregnancy or lactation were excluded. V lost 3 bases, J lost 5 bases, and 19 bases lay in between. This CDR3 region has 17 residues. From germline, CDR1 is MDHEN and CDR2 SYDVKM.

Source material: blood. This sequence was found in a woman in her twenties or thirties with Graves' hyperthyroidism. The chain employs TRBV28 and TRBJ2-2; D not certain. CDR3 in DNA: TGTGCCAGCAGTTTTCCATACCTCTCAACCCGAACCGGGGAGCTGTTTTTT. The encoded protein is CASSFPYLSTRTGELFF. The full variable domain, with the rest looked up from reference TRBV28 and TRBJ2-2, is DVKVTQSSRYLVKRTGEKVFLECVQDMDHENMFWYRQDPGLGLRLIYFSYDVKMKEKGDIPEGYSVSREKKERFSLILESASTNQTSMYLCASSFPYLSTRTGELFFGEGSRLTVL.